This T cell receptor (beta chain) was sequenced in a study of Ad26.COV2.S vaccination and SARS-CoV-2 variants. Overall study context: Ad26.COV2.S was injected intramuscularly once or twice, 56 days apart.

Findings and caveats of the study: Analytic work on TCR breadth and depth might have understated the full extent of total T cell responses.

V lost 1 base and J lost 4, with 7 bases in between. Germline lookup yields CDR1 SGHDN and CDR2 FVKESK. This CDR3 is built from 13 residues. The method was immunoSEQ multiplex PCR; TCRdb's version includes in-frame clones alone and lacks a portion of them. The table lists 350,000 to 450,000 clones, about 83% of them singletons. In this sample, this clone turned up a few times. Its antigen is still unknown. Documented treatment: over 15 received Ad26.COV2.S at low or high dose, single or two shots; 5 received placebo; per-sample allocation not given. Collection of the samples took place on day 63 after the first injection of vaccine or placebo.

The receptor was isolated from a person between 18 and 60 years old who received the Ad26.COV2.S COVID-19 vaccine or a placebo. The rearrangement uses TRBV14 and TRBJ1-1; D is ambiguous. The input for sequencing was peripheral blood, taken in a trial of Ad26.COV2.S vaccine versus placebo. DNA of the CDR3: TGTGCCAGCAGCCAAGTGTTAACCACTGAAGCTTTCTTT. Its protein product is CASSQVLTTEAFF.